Listed below are T cell receptor beta chains from one sample, sequenced in a study of blood T cell repertoires in COVID-19. Sequencing was performed with immunoSEQ multiplex PCR; in TCRdb, only in-frame clones are kept and a portion is missing. The data show tens of thousands of clones, approximately 79% seen once. Sequencing was carried out using peripheral blood. The receptors come from a man between 65 and 85 years old with acute or convalescent COVID-19. Each CDR3 is given with its conserved first and last residue. D genes are given only for firm matches. A row's size may be missing; if present it is once, few, many or a size class.

CDR3: CASSEAQGTGISYEQYF
DNA: TGTGCCAGCAGTGAAGCGCAGGGGACAGGGATTTCCTACGAGCAGTACTTC
V: TRBV6-1
J: TRBJ2-7
size: NA
D: TRBD1

CDR3: CASSSGEWNYEQYF
DNA: TGTGCCAGCAGTAGCGGGGAATGGAACTACGAGCAGTACTTC
V: TRBV27
J: TRBJ2-7
size: NA
D: TRBD2

CDR3: CASRQGGETQYF
DNA: TGTGCCAGCAGGCAGGGTGGGGAGACCCAGTACTTC
V: TRBV2
J: TRBJ2-5
size: NA
D: NA

CDR3: CASSSPAGGDKDYGYTF
DNA: TGTGCCAGCAGCTCCCCCGCCGGGGGTGATAAGGACTATGGCTACACCTTC
V: TRBV5-4
J: TRBJ1-2
size: NA
D: NA

CDR3: CASSPLLVDTQYF
DNA: TGTGCCAGCAGCCCGCTACTAGTAGATACGCAGTATTTT
V: TRBV5-4
J: TRBJ2-3
size: NA
D: NA

CDR3: CATIGPYEQYF
DNA: TGTGCCACCATCGGTCCCTACGAGCAGTACTTC
V: TRBV15
J: TRBJ2-7
size: NA
D: NA

CDR3: CASSLWTGNTEAFF
DNA: TGTGCCAGCAGCTTGTGGACAGGGAACACTGAAGCTTTCTTT
V: TRBV5-5
J: TRBJ1-1
size: NA
D: TRBD1

CDR3: CASSSVPGLAGGRNEQFF
DNA: TGCGCCAGCAGCTCCGTCCCGGGACTAGCGGGGGGGCGGAATGAGCAGTTCTTC
V: TRBV5-1
J: TRBJ2-1
size: NA
D: TRBD2

CDR3: CASSPREVNYGYTF
DNA: TGTGCCAGCAGCCCCAGGGAGGTTAACTATGGCTACACCTTC
V: TRBV27
J: TRBJ1-2
size: NA
D: NA

CDR3: CASSPDTKNTGELFF
DNA: TGTGCCAGCAGCCCCGACACCAAAAACACCGGGGAGCTGTTTTTT
V: TRBV7-9
J: TRBJ2-2
size: NA
D: NA

CDR3: CATSLDGEGGELFF
DNA: TGTGCCACAAGCCTGGACGGGGAAGGCGGGGAGCTGTTTTTT
V: TRBV2
J: TRBJ2-2
size: NA
D: NA

CDR3: CASKASANYGYTF
DNA: TGTGCCAGCAAGGCAAGCGCTAACTATGGCTACACCTTC
V: TRBV27
J: TRBJ1-2
size: NA
D: NA

CDR3: CASSLAWAEKLFF
DNA: TGTGCCAGCAGCTTAGCGTGGGCAGAAAAACTGTTTTTT
V: TRBV7-2
J: TRBJ1-4
size: NA
D: NA

CDR3: CASSTQGAGGYTF
DNA: TGTGCCAGCAGTACACAGGGGGCAGGTGGCTACACCTTC
V: TRBV6-5
J: TRBJ1-2
size: NA
D: TRBD1

CDR3: CAISAGTGWADTQYF
DNA: TGTGCCATCAGTGCCGGGACAGGGTGGGCAGATACGCAGTATTTT
V: TRBV10-3
J: TRBJ2-3
size: NA
D: TRBD1

CDR3: CAISGGQGAGNTIYF
DNA: TGTGCCATCAGTGGAGGACAGGGGGCTGGAAACACCATATATTTT
V: TRBV10-3
J: TRBJ1-3
size: NA
D: TRBD1

CDR3: CASSSGLAGGGETQYF
DNA: TGCGCCAGCAGCTCCGGACTAGCGGGGGGAGGTGAGACCCAGTACTTC
V: TRBV5-1
J: TRBJ2-5
size: NA
D: TRBD2

CDR3: CASSSDSHEQYF
DNA: TGTGCCAGCAGCTCGGACAGCCACGAGCAGTACTTC
V: TRBV28
J: TRBJ2-7
size: NA
D: NA

CDR3: CASSFDTASSEQYF
DNA: TGTGCCAGCTCCTTCGACACGGCATCCTCCGAGCAGTACTTC
V: TRBV2
J: TRBJ2-7
size: once
D: NA

CDR3: CASSLPGLQETQYF
DNA: TGTGCCAGCAGCTTGCCCGGGTTACAAGAGACCCAGTACTTC
V: TRBV5-4
J: TRBJ2-5
size: NA
D: NA

CDR3: CASSSGTSDTGELFF
DNA: TGTGCCAGCAGTTCCGGGACTAGCGACACCGGGGAGCTGTTTTTT
V: TRBV28
J: TRBJ2-2
size: few
D: TRBD2

CDR3: CASSSPSTDSSLHF
DNA: TGTGCCAGCAGTTCCCCCTCGACAGACAGCTCCCTCCACTTT
V: TRBV28
J: TRBJ1-6
size: NA
D: NA

CDR3: CASSPRQGKTQYF
DNA: TGCGCCAGCAGCCCTAGACAGGGAAAGACCCAGTACTTC
V: TRBV5-1
J: TRBJ2-5
size: NA
D: TRBD1

CDR3: CASSLTGTGVEKLFF
DNA: TGTGCCAGCAGTTTAACCGGGACAGGGGTTGAAAAACTGTTTTTT
V: TRBV28
J: TRBJ1-4
size: few
D: TRBD1

CDR3: CATSRAKHRDNQPQHF
DNA: TGTGCCACCAGCAGAGCCAAGCACAGGGACAATCAGCCCCAGCATTTT
V: TRBV15
J: TRBJ1-5
size: NA
D: NA

CDR3: CASRILAGVTDTQYF
DNA: TGTGCCAGCAGGATACTAGCGGGGGTCACAGATACGCAGTATTTT
V: TRBV6-5
J: TRBJ2-3
size: many
D: TRBD2

CDR3: CASSIASLNTGELFF
DNA: TGTGCCAGTAGTATTGCTAGCCTGAACACCGGGGAGCTGTTTTTT
V: TRBV19
J: TRBJ2-2
size: NA
D: NA

CDR3: CAWSGAENTEAFF
DNA: TGTGCCTGGAGTGGGGCCGAGAACACTGAAGCTTTCTTT
V: TRBV30
J: TRBJ1-1
size: few
D: NA

CDR3: CASSSQEKLFF
DNA: TGTGCCAGCAGTTCCCAGGAAAAACTGTTTTTT
V: TRBV28
J: TRBJ1-4
size: few
D: NA

CDR3: CASSGTTGNTEAFF
DNA: TGCGCCAGCAGCGGGACGACAGGGAACACTGAAGCTTTCTTT
V: TRBV5-1
J: TRBJ1-1
size: NA
D: NA

CDR3: CASSLTPHEAQHF
DNA: TGTGCCAGCAGCTTGACTCCCCACGAAGCCCAGCATTTT
V: TRBV5-6
J: TRBJ1-5
size: NA
D: NA

CDR3: CATTRTSSYNEQFF
DNA: TGTGCCACCACTAGGACCAGCTCCTACAATGAGCAGTTCTTC
V: TRBV27
J: TRBJ2-1
size: NA
D: NA

CDR3: CASRPHDRGNTEAFF
DNA: TGCGCCAGCAGACCGCACGACAGGGGGAACACTGAAGCTTTCTTT
V: TRBV5-1
J: TRBJ1-1
size: few
D: TRBD1

CDR3: CASRRDSVNTGELFF
DNA: TGTGCCAGCAGGCGGGACAGCGTAAACACCGGGGAGCTGTTTTTT
V: TRBV2
J: TRBJ2-2
size: NA
D: NA

CDR3: CASSLQGYNEQFF
DNA: TGTGCCAGCAGCTTACAGGGGTACAATGAGCAGTTCTTC
V: TRBV7-9
J: TRBJ2-1
size: NA
D: NA

CDR3: CASRGQGIGQPQHF
DNA: TGTGCCAGCAGGGGACAGGGGATTGGCCAGCCCCAGCATTTT
V: TRBV2
J: TRBJ1-5
size: NA
D: TRBD1

CDR3: CATMGTLNTGELFF
DNA: TGTGCCACCATGGGCACCTTGAACACCGGGGAGCTGTTTTTT
V: TRBV24-1
J: TRBJ2-2
size: few
D: NA

CDR3: CASSNEQETQYF
DNA: TGTGCCAGCAGCAACGAGCAAGAGACCCAGTACTTC
V: TRBV21-1
J: TRBJ2-5
size: NA
D: NA

CDR3: CSVGGQGMNTEAFF
DNA: TGCAGCGTTGGAGGACAGGGGATGAACACTGAAGCTTTCTTT
V: TRBV29-1
J: TRBJ1-1
size: NA
D: TRBD1

CDR3: CASSLTGGRGSSYEQYF
DNA: TGCGCCAGCAGCTTGACAGGAGGGAGAGGGTCCTCCTACGAGCAGTACTTC
V: TRBV5-1
J: TRBJ2-7
size: once
D: NA

CDR3: CASSFLGRGDLNTEAFF
DNA: TGTGCCAGCAGTTTTTTGGGCAGGGGCGATCTTAACACTGAAGCTTTCTTT
V: TRBV28
J: TRBJ1-1
size: NA
D: NA

CDR3: CAWSGAGYTF
DNA: TGTGCCTGGAGTGGGGCTGGCTACACCTTC
V: TRBV30
J: TRBJ1-2
size: NA
D: NA

CDR3: CASSFCRGCEQYF
DNA: TGCGCCAGCAGCTTCTGTCGAGGGTGCGAGCAGTACTTC
V: TRBV5-1
J: TRBJ2-7
size: NA
D: NA

CDR3: CASSARRGREETQYF
DNA: TGTGCCAGCTCAGCTCGCAGGGGGCGAGAGGAGACCCAGTACTTC
V: TRBV18
J: TRBJ2-5
size: NA
D: TRBD1

CDR3: CASSMLRAGSRTEAFF
DNA: TGTGCCAGTAGTATGCTAAGAGCAGGCTCGCGTACTGAAGCTTTCTTT
V: TRBV19
J: TRBJ1-1
size: NA
D: NA

CDR3: CSVEDWSGTGNTGELFF
DNA: TGCAGCGTTGAAGATTGGTCCGGGACAGGCAACACCGGGGAGCTGTTTTTT
V: TRBV29-1
J: TRBJ2-2
size: NA
D: TRBD1

CDR3: CASSSGPLSGNTIYF
DNA: TGCGCCAGCAGCTCAGGCCCCCTCTCTGGAAACACCATATATTTT
V: TRBV5-1
J: TRBJ1-3
size: NA
D: NA